These 5 T cell receptor beta chains originate from one sample sequenced in a study of chemoradiotherapy in HPV16-positive cancers. The protocol was immunoSEQ multiplex PCR, while the TCRdb copy is restricted to in-frame clones and leaves out a portion. Of about 20,000 clones listed, around 90% are singletons. The material was blood, obtained from a patient who underwent chemoradiotherapy. The receptors here all came from a human donor with HPV-associated anogenital cancer.

V gene TRBV18 combines with J gene TRBJ2-3; D is unclear. Trimming stripped 2 bases from V and 1 base from J, with 7 bases between. CDR1 is KGHSH, CDR2 LQKENI, per germline. CDR3 length equals 14 residues. In DNA form, the CDR3 reads TGTGCCAGCTCACCAATACGGGGCACAGATACGCAGTATTTT. Amino acids: CASSPIRGTDTQYF.

About this clone: At one of its ends the junction is not consistent with the germline gene, which may arise from a read error. The chain recombines TRBV10-3 with TRBJ2-7; 7 bases align to TRBD1. The CDR3 is 14 residues long. Germline assignment: CDR1 ENHRY and CDR2 SYGVKD. The CDR3 reads CASSHGTDKYEQYF. In nucleotides, the CDR3 is TGTGCCAGCAGTCACGGGACAGACAAGTACGAGCAGTACTTC.

The V call is TRBV11-2, the J call TRBJ1-1; 8 positions match TRBD1. The germline V gene encodes CDR1 SGHAT and CDR2 FQNNGV. This CDR3 comprises 15 residues. J gave up 3 bases and V 6 bases, and 9 bases lay outside the gene matches. This chain's CDR3 is CASSPNPGQDTEAFF. The DNA of the CDR3 is TGTGCCAGCAGTCCAAACCCGGGACAGGACACTGAAGCTTTCTTT.

This clone has a single count. This chain connects TRBV11-2 to TRBJ1-4; D remains ambiguous. The V gene's germline CDR1 is SGHAT and CDR2 FQNNGV. The CDR3 runs 14 residues. V lost 2 bases to trimming and J lost 10 bases, with 14 bases between them. The CDR3 DNA reads TGTGCCAGCAGCTTAAACCAGGACTTGGGAAAACTGTTTTTT. As protein: CASSLNQDLGKLFF.

The chain has TRBV6-5 and TRBJ1-2, with D unresolved. The germline V gene has CDR1 MNHEY and CDR2 SVGAGI. The germline V and J ends were trimmed by 0 bases and 4 bases, with 12 bases remaining between them. The CDR3 spans 15 residues. CDR3 nucleotides: TGTGCCAGCAGTTACTCGGGCCCCAACCTCTATGGCTACACCTTC. Translated: CASSYSGPNLYGYTF.